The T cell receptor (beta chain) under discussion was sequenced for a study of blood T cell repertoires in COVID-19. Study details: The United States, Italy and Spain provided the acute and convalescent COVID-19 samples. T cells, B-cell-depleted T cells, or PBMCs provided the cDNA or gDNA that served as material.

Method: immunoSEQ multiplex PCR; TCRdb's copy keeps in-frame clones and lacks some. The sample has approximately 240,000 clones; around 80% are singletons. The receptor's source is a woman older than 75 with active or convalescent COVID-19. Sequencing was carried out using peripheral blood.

The CDR3: CASSYLREGLSYNEQFF. DNA of the CDR3: TGTGCCAGCAGTTATTTGCGGGAGGGCCTCTCCTACAATGAGCAGTTCTTC. The genes are TRBV6-2 or TRBV6-3 and TRBJ2-1, with 9 bases aligning to TRBD2. The germline CDR1 and CDR2 sequences are MNHEY and SVGEGT. The J segment lost 0 bases and the V segment lost 3 bases, leaving 6 bases of the junction unmatched. The CDR3 loop spans 17 amino acids.